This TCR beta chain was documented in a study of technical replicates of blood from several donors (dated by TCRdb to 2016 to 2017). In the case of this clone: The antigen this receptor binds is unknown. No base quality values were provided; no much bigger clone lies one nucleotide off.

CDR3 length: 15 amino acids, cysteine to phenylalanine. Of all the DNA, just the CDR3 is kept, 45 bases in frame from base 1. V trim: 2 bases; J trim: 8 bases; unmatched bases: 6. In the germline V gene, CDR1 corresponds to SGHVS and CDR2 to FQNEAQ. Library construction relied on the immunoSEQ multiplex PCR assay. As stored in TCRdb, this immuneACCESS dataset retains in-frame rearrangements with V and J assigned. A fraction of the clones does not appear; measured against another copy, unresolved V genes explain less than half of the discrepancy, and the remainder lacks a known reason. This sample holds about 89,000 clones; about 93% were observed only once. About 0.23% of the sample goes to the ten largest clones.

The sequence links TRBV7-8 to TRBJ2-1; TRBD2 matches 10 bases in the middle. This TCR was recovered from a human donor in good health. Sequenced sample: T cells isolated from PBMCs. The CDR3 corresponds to CASSLLAGVWYEQFF. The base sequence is TGTGCCAGCAGCTTACTAGCGGGAGTTTGGTATGAGCAGTTCTTC.